Each of the 15 T cell receptor beta chains below was sequenced from the same sample in a study of human T cells and chemical hapten exposure. Total RNA extraction was carried out from unfractionated whole blood. Unique molecular identifiers were attached to individual cDNA molecules during library preparation. TCRdb passed the reads through MiXCR, listing each CDR3 protein once. The sample holds about 120,000 distinct CDR3 sequences, 8.5% seen once. Sequenced: whole blood. Source of these receptors: a human donor in good health. Some clones in this sample may be carry-over from other donors' samples.

The rearrangement joins TRBV6-5 to TRBJ1-1, with D tentatively TRBD1 (6 bases). The CDR3 is 14 residues long. Germline CDR1 is MNHEY and CDR2 is SVGAGI. Trimming left V 7 bases short and J 3 bases short, with 15 bases between. In DNA form, the CDR3 reads TGTGCCAGCACCCTAGGGGGGAGAGACACTGAAGCTTTCTTT. This gives the protein CASTLGGRDTEAFF.

The V call is TRBV2, the J call TRBJ2-3; a possible D gene is TRBD1 (8 bases). V was trimmed by 4 bases and J by 4 bases, leaving 18 bases between them. The CDR3 is 16 residues long. CDR1 is SNHLY, CDR2 FYNNEI, per germline. In DNA form, the CDR3 reads TGTGCCAGCAGTGCGGGGGGCAGGGGGCGGGCAGATACGCAGTATTTT. As protein: CASSAGGRGRADTQYF.

This clonotype was found a few times. The V gene is TRBV4-2, the J gene TRBJ2-1; D perhaps matches TRBD2 (6 bases). Trimming took off 1 base at V and 7 bases at J, with 23 bases between the two ends. The CDR3 extends over 18 amino acids. Germline V gene data show CDR1 as LGHNA and CDR2 as YNFKEQ. The CDR3 DNA reads TGTGCCAGCAGCCAAGGGGGGTGGTCCGGCCGAGGGAGGAATGAGCAGTTCTTC. Protein sequence: CASSQGGWSGRGRNEQFF.

This clonotype came up many times. The J gene is TRBJ2-1, the V gene TRBV29-1, with D perhaps TRBD1 or TRBD2 (5 bases each). Per germline, CDR1 SQVTM and CDR2 ANQGSEA. With 2 bases removed from V and 5 bases from J, the gap between germline ends came to 13 bases. The CDR3 sequence is 14 residues long. This CDR3 is CSVESRGAHNEQFF. CDR3 nucleotides: TGCAGCGTTGAATCTCGGGGCGCCCACAATGAGCAGTTCTTC.

The chain's CDR3 is CSVGTGDNYGYTF. CDR3 sequence (DNA): TGCAGCGTTGGGACAGGAGATAACTATGGCTACACCTTC. The gene calls are TRBV29-1 and TRBJ1-2; 7 nucleotides line up with TRBD1. After removal of 4 bases from V and 1 base from J, the junction contained 3 bases not matched to a gene. This CDR3 comprises 13 residues. The germline CDR1 and CDR2 sequences are SQVTM and ANQGSEA.

This clonotype occurred a few times. This rearrangement joins TRBV10-3 to TRBJ2-7; TRBD1 might be the D (6 bases). Germline CDR1 reads ENHRY; CDR2 reads SYGVKD. The CDR3 extends over 14 amino acids. The V gene lost 6 bases and the J gene lost 2 bases, with 14 bases spanning the gap. CDR3 loop: CAISSNQGTYEQYF. CDR3 in DNA: TGTGCCATCAGCTCAAATCAGGGGACCTACGAGCAGTACTTC.

This rearrangement joins TRBV4-1 to TRBJ2-6; 11 bases match TRBD1. CDR1 is MGHRA, CDR2 YSYEKL, per germline. The CDR3 consists of 19 residues. With 0 bases clipped from V and 2 bases from J, the junction kept 6 bases outside the gene matches. Written as DNA, the CDR3 is TGCGCCAGCAGCCAAGAACCCTCGGGACAGGGGGCTGGGGCCAACGTCCTGACTTTC. It translates to CASSQEPSGQGAGANVLTF.

This clonotype was found many times. The CDR3 loop is CASSIPRNEQFF. The CDR3 DNA follows: TGTGCCAGTAGTATTCCCCGCAATGAGCAGTTCTTC. This chain uses TRBV19 with TRBJ2-1; D is undetermined. There are 12 residues in the CDR3. The V gene lost 3 bases and the J gene lost 6 bases, with 6 bases spanning the gap. CDR1 is LNHDA and CDR2 is SQIVND in the germline V gene (reference sequence).

This clonotype turned up a few times. Relative to the germline gene, one junction end is altered; a read error may explain this. J is TRBJ1-1 and V is TRBV5-1, with 7 nucleotides matching TRBD1. Germline V gives CDR1 SGHRS, CDR2 YFSETQ. The CDR3 totals 15 residues. CDR3 DNA sequence: TGCGCCAGCAGCTGGAACCCGACAGGGAACCCTGAAGCTTTCTTT. It yields the protein CASSWNPTGNPEAFF.

This clonotype was counted between two and nine times. The J gene is TRBJ2-7, the V gene TRBV7-3; maybe TRBD2 (5 bases). This CDR3 is 15 amino acids long. Germline V gives CDR1 SGHTA, CDR2 FQGTGA. Trimming removed 1 base from V and 4 bases from J, with 14 bases in between. In nucleotides, the CDR3 is TGTGCCAGCAGCTTAAGTGGGCAACTAGGGTACGAGCAGTACTTC. This translates into CASSLSGQLGYEQYF.

The chain joins TRBV7-9 to TRBJ2-1, with 7 nucleotides matching TRBD2. The germline V gene encodes CDR1 SEHNR and CDR2 FQNEAQ (reference sequence). The CDR3 consists of 13 residues. Germline trimming cut 6 bases from V and 8 bases from J; bases unmatched to any gene: 7. CDR3 nucleotide sequence: TGTGCCAGCAGACGGGACGCGGGGGATGAGCAGTTCTTC. Protein sequence: CASRRDAGDEQFF.

This clonotype has at least ten counts. The chain couples TRBV15 to TRBJ1-5; D ambiguous. The CDR3 runs 15 residues. The V end lost 0 bases, the J end lost 3 bases, and 9 bases lay between the germline ends. Germline V lookup: CDR1 LNHNV, CDR2 YYDKDF (reference sequence). The CDR3: CATSREPNYNQPQHF. In DNA form, the CDR3 reads TGTGCCACCAGCAGAGAGCCTAATTACAATCAGCCCCAGCATTTT.

At least ten counts were recorded for this clonotype. The chain links TRBV27 to TRBJ1-1; D ambiguous. CDR3 length: 16 residues. The V end was cut by 4 bases, the J end by 7 bases, with 22 bases between. Germline V lookup: CDR1 MNHEY, CDR2 SMNVEV (reference sequence). The CDR3: CASSSIIRGVKGEAFF. The CDR3 DNA follows: TGTGCCAGCAGTTCGATAATCCGAGGCGTCAAGGGTGAAGCTTTCTTT.

CDR3: CAWTGQHSYEQYF. The CDR3 DNA reads as TGTGCCTGGACGGGACAGCACTCCTACGAGCAGTACTTC. The chain joins TRBV30 to TRBJ2-7; TRBD1 matches at 7 bases. The CDR3 sequence is 13 residues long. V shed 4 bases and J 0 bases; nucleotides not matched to a gene: 3. The germline V gene has CDR1 GTSNPN and CDR2 SVGIG (reference sequence).

This clonotype was seen a handful of times. The chain employs TRBV6-1 and TRBJ1-5, with TRBD1 matching 10 bases. The CDR3 length is 15 residues. After removal of 1 base from V and 4 bases from J, the junction contained 1 base not matched to a gene. Germline V gene sequence: CDR1 MNHNS, CDR2 SASEGT. CDR3 nucleotides: TGTGCCAGCAGTGAAGAGGACAGGGGGAATCAGCCCCAGCATTTT. Its protein product is CASSEEDRGNQPQHF.